The rows below give T cell receptor beta chains drawn from one sample of a study of blood T cell repertoires in COVID-19. Sequencing used immunoSEQ multiplex PCR; TCRdb keeps in-frame clones, though not all of them. This table holds some 150,000 clones, 85% found once. Sample: peripheral blood. All receptors come from a man aged 50 or older with acute or convalescent COVID-19. Both conserved end residues are part of each CDR3. D genes are given only for firm matches.

D gene	V gene	J gene	CDR3 protein
.	TRBV30	TRBJ2-7	CAWSEGRGRRYEQYF
TRBD1	TRBV29-1	TRBJ1-1	CSAGQGDTEAFF
.	TRBV28	TRBJ1-1	CATGGGGARSNTEAFF
TRBD2	TRBV6-5	TRBJ2-7	CASWAGGSAYEQYF
TRBD1	TRBV27	TRBJ2-7	CASSSTGTGPYEQYF
.	TRBV3-1/TRBV3-2	TRBJ1-5	CASSQGGGYPYQPQHF
TRBD1	TRBV30	TRBJ1-2	CAWSVLQVTGATGGYTF
.	TRBV11-2	TRBJ2-3	CASSLGGRTDTQYF
TRBD1	TRBV12-5	TRBJ1-2	CASGSPGQAIYGYTF
.	TRBV19	TRBJ1-1	CASRLDIMNTEAFF
TRBD2	TRBV23-1	TRBJ2-5	CASSRTSGLQETQYF
TRBD1	TRBV27	TRBJ2-2	CASSGDRGRNTGELFF
TRBD1	TRBV5-1	TRBJ2-7	CASSGNRGRNGEQYF
.	TRBV27	TRBJ1-2	CASSFGKNYGYTF
TRBD1	TRBV18	TRBJ2-7	CASSPPQGVGEQYF
TRBD1	TRBV12-5	TRBJ1-6	CASGLLMTGGSYSPLHF
.	TRBV28	TRBJ1-3	CASSFEGAGNTIYF
.	TRBV6-6	TRBJ1-4	CASSYVGGGEKLFF
.	TRBV5-4	TRBJ1-5	CASGRDNQPQHF
TRBD1	TRBV5-8	TRBJ1-1	CASSTGGRDEAFF
.	TRBV5-1	TRBJ1-3	CASSLAGVDSGNTIYF
TRBD1	TRBV6-1	TRBJ2-2	CASSEMGQGSGELFF